Below, 18 T cell receptor beta chains from the same sample are listed, as sequenced in a study of blood T cell repertoires in COVID-19. Libraries were prepared by immunoSEQ multiplex PCR; TCRdb keeps only in-frame clonotypes and omits some of them. Altogether 100,000 to 110,000 clones are present, about 80% being singletons, with the ten largest covering over 10%. The sample was peripheral blood. The origin of the receptors is a woman between 65 and 79 years old with acute or convalescent COVID-19.

The chain combines TRBV13 with TRBJ1-1; TRBD1 might be the D (6 bases). V was clipped by 0 bases and J by 4 bases, with 15 bases between them. The germline gives CDR1 PRHDT, CDR2 FYEKMQ (reference sequence). The CDR3 covers 16 residues. The CDR3 DNA is TGTGCCAGCAGCTTAGGTTCCAGGGGCTCGGGCACTGAAGCTTTCTTT. Translating it yields CASSLGSRGSGTEAFF.

The chain carries TRBV24-1 and TRBJ2-1, with 9 bases lining up with TRBD1. In germline, CDR1 is KGHDR, CDR2 SFDVKD. The ends lost 4 bases at V and 7 bases at J; junction bases unmatched: 10. This CDR3 region has 16 residues. The CDR3 region has the DNA TGTGCCACCAGTGACTCGGGACAGGGTCCAAGGAATGAGCAGTTCTTC. Its translation: CATSDSGQGPRNEQFF.

The V call is TRBV12-3 or TRBV12-4, the J call TRBJ2-5; tentatively, D is TRBD2 (5 bases). This CDR3 comprises 13 residues. V was trimmed by 7 bases and J by 5 bases, leaving 14 bases between them. DNA of the CDR3: TGTGCCAGCAAAATAGGGTTAGCGGAGACCCAGTACTTC. Encoded protein: CASKIGLAETQYF.

The V call is TRBV10-3, the J call TRBJ1-2; 7 bases line up with TRBD1. The V and J ends lost 8 bases and 8 bases, in that order; junction bases with no gene match: 26. The CDR3 runs to 18 residues. Germline V gene sequence: CDR1 ENHRY, CDR2 SYGVKD. CDR3 protein: CAISDALTQHGQGGGYTF. The DNA for the CDR3 is TGTGCCATCTCGGACGCCCTCACCCAACACGGCCAGGGGGGCGGCTACACCTTC.

V and J are TRBV29-1 and TRBJ1-5; a weak D match, TRBD1 (5 bases). Germline CDR1 reads SQVTM; CDR2 reads ANQGSEA. The CDR3 contains 13 residues. V was clipped by 6 bases and J by 6 bases, with 15 bases between them. CDR3 protein: CSVGGDVTQPQHF. Here the CDR3 DNA reads TGCAGCGTGGGGGGGGATGTGACTCAGCCCCAGCATTTT. Supplemented by reference TRBV29-1 and TRBJ1-5, the full variable domain reads SAVISQKPSRDICQRGTSLTIQCQVDSQVTMMFWYRQQPGQSLTLIATANQGSEATYESGFVIDKFPISRPNLTFSTLTVSNMSPEDSSIYLCSVGGDVTQPQHFGDGTRLSIL.

The rearrangement uses TRBV2 and TRBJ2-2, with a weak D call TRBD2 (5 bases). The germline V gene encodes CDR1 SNHLY and CDR2 FYNNEI. Trimming shortened V by 7 bases and J by 3 bases, and 12 bases separated the two germline ends. This CDR3 has 14 amino acids. CDR3 DNA sequence: TGTGCCAGCACGGGAAAGGCAGACACCGGGGAGCTGTTTTTT. Translation gives CASTGKADTGELFF. Combining the CDR3 with reference TRBV2 and TRBJ2-2 gives the whole variable domain EPEVTQTPSHQVTQMGQEVILRCVPISNHLYFYWYRQILGQKVEFLVSFYNNEISEKSEIFDDQFSVERPDGSNFTLKIRSTKLEDSAMYFCASTGKADTGELFFGEGSRLTVL.

V usage is TRBV14 and J usage is TRBJ2-2; D is perhaps TRBD1 (5 bases). CDR1 and CDR2 from the germline V gene are SGHDN and FVKESK. This CDR3 contains 14 residues. V was trimmed by 6 bases and J by 5 bases, leaving 13 bases between them. In nucleotides, the CDR3 is TGTGCCAGCAGACAAATGCAGGGAACCGGGGAGCTGTTTTTT. This sequence encodes CASRQMQGTGELFF.

The V call is TRBV11-2, the J call TRBJ2-5, with D perhaps TRBD2 (5 bases). Germline CDR1 is SGHAT and CDR2 is FQNNGV. Trimming left V 4 bases short and J 0 bases short, with 18 bases between. The CDR3 totals 17 residues. The CDR3 DNA reads TGTGCCAGCAGCTCCACTGGAGGAGACTGGTACCAAGAGACCCAGTACTTC. Translating it yields CASSSTGGDWYQETQYF.

V and J are TRBV6-2 or TRBV6-3 and TRBJ2-2; 8 positions agree with TRBD1. Per the germline V gene, CDR1 is MNHEY and CDR2 is SVGEGT. The junction had 11 bases not matched to a gene; V was cut back by 6 bases and J by 5 bases. There are 16 residues in the CDR3. The CDR3 loop is CASSPTGTGGTGELFF. CDR3 nucleotides: TGTGCCAGCAGCCCTACCGGGACAGGCGGGACCGGGGAGCTGTTTTTT.

The CDR3 nucleotides read TGTGCCTGGAGTACCCCCGGCTCGCGGCGGAACACTGAAGCTTTCTTT. It codes for CAWSTPGSRRNTEAFF. The rearrangement joins TRBV30 to TRBJ1-1; D unresolved. The CDR3 loop spans 16 amino acids. Between the trimmed V and J ends, which lost 2 bases and 1 base, there was a span of 17 bases. Per germline, CDR1 GTSNPN and CDR2 SVGIG (reference sequence). The complete variable domain, with remaining parts taken from reference TRBV30 and TRBJ1-1, reads SQTIHQWPATLVQPVGSPLSLECTVEGTSNPNLYWYRQAAGRGLQLLFYSVGIGQISSEVPQNLSASRPQDRQFILSSKKLLLSDSGFYLCAWSTPGSRRNTEAFFGQGTRLTVV.

The chain uses TRBV4-2 and TRBJ2-3, with TRBD2 matching over 12 bases. This CDR3 region has 17 residues. Trimming removed 2 bases from V and 7 bases from J; junction bases left unmatched: 10. CDR1 and CDR2 (germline): LGHNA, YNFKEQ. Written as DNA, the CDR3 is TGTGCCAGCAGCCAAACTAGCGGGGGGCTTACAGGGAATACGCAGTATTTT. It is translated as CASSQTSGGLTGNTQYF.

V and J are TRBV5-1 and TRBJ1-5, with a possible D match to TRBD1 (5 bases). Trimming shortened V by 3 bases and J by 7 bases, and 14 bases separated the two germline ends. Germline CDR1 SGHRS, CDR2 YFSETQ. CDR3 length: 14 amino acids. CDR3 protein: CASSSGGVDQPQHF. CDR3 sequence (DNA): TGCGCCAGCAGCTCCGGAGGGGTCGACCAGCCCCAGCATTTT.

This rearrangement joins TRBV12-3 or TRBV12-4 to TRBJ2-5, with D perhaps matching TRBD1 (5 bases). CDR3 length equals 11 residues. With 5 bases removed from V and 5 bases from J, the gap between germline ends came to 6 bases. The CDR3, as DNA: TGTGCCAGCAGTCACAGGGAGACCCAGTACTTC. It is translated as CASSHRETQYF.

Only a few counts were recorded for this clone. The junction differs from germline at one of its ends, possibly a read error. The V call is TRBV11-3, the J call TRBJ1-2; D may be TRBD1 (5 bases). Germline V gives CDR1 SGHNT, CDR2 YENEEA. This CDR3 has 20 residues. This chain's CDR3 is CASSLEGWAAGNQANYGYTF. The CDR3 region has the DNA TGTGCCAGCAGTTTAGAGGGTTGGGCAGCAGGGAACCAAGCTAACTATGGCTACACCTTC.

J is TRBJ1-4 and V is TRBV3-1 (or the pseudogene TRBV3-2); 8 bases agree with TRBD1. Per the germline V gene, CDR1 is LGHDT and CDR2 is YNNKEL (reference sequence). This CDR3 contains 15 residues. Unmatched junction bases numbered 4, after V lost 1 base and J lost 6 bases. The CDR3 nucleotides are TGTGCCAGCAGCCAAGGGACAGGGATGCATGAAAAACTGTTTTTT. It yields the protein CASSQGTGMHEKLFF.

This clone has more than one count but fewer than ten. The gene calls are TRBV6-1 and TRBJ1-5; D remains ambiguous. Deletions cut 1 base from V and 9 bases from J, with 10 bases between. CDR3 length: 13 amino acids. Germline CDR1 is MNHNS and CDR2 is SASEGT. CDR3 loop: CASSEEETLPQHF. The CDR3 bases are TGTGCCAGCAGTGAAGAGGAGACCCTGCCCCAGCATTTT.

The rearrangement uses TRBV10-3 and TRBJ2-2; no reliable D call. The CDR3 sequence is 15 residues long. CDR1 is ENHRY, CDR2 SYGVKD, per germline. The V end lost 2 bases, the J end lost 0 bases, and 7 bases lay between the germline ends. DNA for the CDR3: TGTGCCATCAGTGAGATGGCCCCGAACACCGGGGAGCTGTTTTTT. This sequence encodes CAISEMAPNTGELFF.

This clone showed up just a few times. V gene TRBV10-2 combines with J gene TRBJ1-1, with TRBD1 identical over 9 bases. Germline assignment: CDR1 WSHSY and CDR2 SAAADI. This CDR3 region has 14 residues. J gave up 10 bases and V 6 bases, and 12 bases lay outside the gene matches. CDR3 sequence: CASRNIGQGSPAFF. CDR3 DNA: TGCGCCAGCAGAAATATTGGACAGGGGAGTCCAGCTTTCTTT.